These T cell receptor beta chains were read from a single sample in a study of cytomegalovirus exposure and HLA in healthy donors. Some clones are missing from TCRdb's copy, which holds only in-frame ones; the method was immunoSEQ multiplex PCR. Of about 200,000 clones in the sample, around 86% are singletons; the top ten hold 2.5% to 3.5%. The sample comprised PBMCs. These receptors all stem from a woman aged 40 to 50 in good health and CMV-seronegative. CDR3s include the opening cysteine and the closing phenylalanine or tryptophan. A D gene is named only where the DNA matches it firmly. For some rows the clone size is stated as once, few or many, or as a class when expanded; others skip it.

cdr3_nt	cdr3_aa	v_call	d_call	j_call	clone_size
TGTGCCAGCAGCTTCGCGACAGGGTTATCCAGCTACGAGCAGTACTTC	CASSFATGLSSYEQYF	TRBV7-6	TRBD1	TRBJ2-7	.
TGTGCCAGCGGGTCGGCTCGGACTAGAACATACGAGCAGTACTTC	CASGSARTRTYEQYF	TRBV27	TRBD2	TRBJ2-7	once
TGTGCCAGCAGCCTCCGGACAGGGGGTGGCTACACCTTC	CASSLRTGGGYTF	TRBV11-2	TRBD1	TRBJ1-2	.
TGCAGCGTTGTTTCAGGGGTCGGCTATGGCTACACCTTC	CSVVSGVGYGYTF	TRBV29-1	.	TRBJ1-2	.
TGCAGCGCGGGACAGGCGGAAGCTTTCTTT	CSAGQAEAFF	TRBV29-1	TRBD1	TRBJ1-1	.
TGTGCCAGCTCACCGGACGGGGGAAACTATGGCTACACCTTC	CASSPDGGNYGYTF	TRBV18	.	TRBJ1-2	.
TGCGCCAGCAGTGATGATGGGGAGGGAATCACAGATACGCAGTATTTT	CASSDDGEGITDTQYF	TRBV10-1	TRBD2	TRBJ2-3	.
TGCGCCAGCAGCCAAGATAGGGCACCGGGGGATCAGCCCCAGCATTTT	CASSQDRAPGDQPQHF	TRBV4-1	.	TRBJ1-5	.
TGTGCCAGCAGCTTATATAAGACAGGATCCTACGAGCAGTACTTC	CASSLYKTGSYEQYF	TRBV27	.	TRBJ2-7	.
TGTGCCAGCAGTGAAGTCGGGACTCCCAGCTATGGCTACACCTTC	CASSEVGTPSYGYTF	TRBV2	.	TRBJ1-2	.
TGTGCCATCAGTGAGCCGTCGGCAGGGAAATACTCTGGGGCCAACGTCCTGACTTTC	CAISEPSAGKYSGANVLTF	TRBV10-3	.	TRBJ2-6	.